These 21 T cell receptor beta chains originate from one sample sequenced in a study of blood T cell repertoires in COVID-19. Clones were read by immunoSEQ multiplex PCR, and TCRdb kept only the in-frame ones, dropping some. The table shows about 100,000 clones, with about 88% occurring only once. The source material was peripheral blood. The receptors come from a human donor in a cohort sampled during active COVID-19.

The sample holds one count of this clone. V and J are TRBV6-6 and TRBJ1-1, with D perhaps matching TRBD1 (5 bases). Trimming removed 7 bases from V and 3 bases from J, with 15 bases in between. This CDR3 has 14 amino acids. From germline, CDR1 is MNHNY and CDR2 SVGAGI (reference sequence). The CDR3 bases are TGTGCCAGCATATTCGGGGGAGCGGACACTGAAGCTTTCTTT. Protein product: CASIFGGADTEAFF.

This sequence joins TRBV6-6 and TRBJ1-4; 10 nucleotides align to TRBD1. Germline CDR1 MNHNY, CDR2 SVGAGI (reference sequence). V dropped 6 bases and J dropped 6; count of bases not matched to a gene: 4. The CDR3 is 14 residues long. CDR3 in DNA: TGTGCCAGCAGCTCCGACAGGGGGCATGAAAAACTGTTTTTT. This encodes CASSSDRGHEKLFF.

The CDR3 reads CASSPWTSGHSTDTQYF. CDR3 DNA: TGTGCCAGCAGCCCATGGACTAGCGGACACAGCACAGATACGCAGTATTTT. This chain links TRBV21-1 with TRBJ2-3; TRBD2 was called by the table and not checked on the DNA. TRBV21-1 is a documented pseudogene. This CDR3 is built from 17 residues.

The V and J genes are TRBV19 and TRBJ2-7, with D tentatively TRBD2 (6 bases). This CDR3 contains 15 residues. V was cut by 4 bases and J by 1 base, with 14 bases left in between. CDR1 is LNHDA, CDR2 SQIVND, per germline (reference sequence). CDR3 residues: CASSTGPEGSYEQYF. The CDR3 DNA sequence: TGTGCCAGTAGTACTGGGCCGGAGGGGTCCTACGAGCAGTACTTC.

The CDR3: CASSGASGANVLTF. The DNA of the CDR3 is TGTGCCAGCTCAGGGGCCTCTGGGGCCAACGTCCTGACTTTC. V and J are TRBV2 and TRBJ2-6; D is perhaps TRBD1 (6 bases). V lost 8 bases, J lost 0 bases, and 8 bases lay in between. The CDR3 covers 14 residues. Germline-derived CDR1 and CDR2 are SNHLY and FYNNEI.

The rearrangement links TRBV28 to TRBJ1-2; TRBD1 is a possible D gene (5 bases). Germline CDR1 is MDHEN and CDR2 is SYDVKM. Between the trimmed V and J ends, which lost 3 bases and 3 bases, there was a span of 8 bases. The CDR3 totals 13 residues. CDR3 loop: CASSLKTDYGYTF. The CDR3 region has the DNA TGTGCCAGCAGTTTGAAGACAGACTATGGCTACACCTTC.

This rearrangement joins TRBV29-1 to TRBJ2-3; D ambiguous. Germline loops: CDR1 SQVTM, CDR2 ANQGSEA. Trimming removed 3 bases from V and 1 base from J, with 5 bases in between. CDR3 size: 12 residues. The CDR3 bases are TGCAGCGTTGATGCAGGCACAGATACGCAGTATTTT. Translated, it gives CSVDAGTDTQYF.

Here the CDR3 DNA reads TGTGCCAGCAGCTTAGGGACTAGCGGGAGGGCCGAGCAGTACTTC. It translates to CASSLGTSGRAEQYF. The chain couples TRBV11-2 to TRBJ2-7; 15 positions agree with TRBD2. This CDR3 is 15 amino acids long. The V segment lost 1 base and the J segment 6 bases; nucleotides outside the gene matches: 1. The germline V gene has CDR1 SGHAT and CDR2 FQNNGV.

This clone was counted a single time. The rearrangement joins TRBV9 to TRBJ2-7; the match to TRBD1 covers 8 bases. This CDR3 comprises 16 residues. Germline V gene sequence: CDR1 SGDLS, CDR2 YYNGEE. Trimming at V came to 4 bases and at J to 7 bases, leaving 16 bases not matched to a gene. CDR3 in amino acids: CASSPMIGRGHGEQYF. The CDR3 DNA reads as TGTGCCAGCAGCCCGATGATTGGCAGGGGGCATGGGGAGCAGTACTTC.

CDR3 amino acids: CASRRHSGSNEQYF. In nucleotides, the CDR3 is TGTGCCAGCAGGCGGCATAGCGGGAGTAACGAGCAGTACTTC. The chain has TRBV28 and TRBJ2-7; 9 bases are a match to TRBD2. The CDR3 runs 14 residues. The J segment lost 5 bases and the V segment lost 6 bases, leaving 8 bases of the junction unmatched. The germline V gene has CDR1 MDHEN and CDR2 SYDVKM.

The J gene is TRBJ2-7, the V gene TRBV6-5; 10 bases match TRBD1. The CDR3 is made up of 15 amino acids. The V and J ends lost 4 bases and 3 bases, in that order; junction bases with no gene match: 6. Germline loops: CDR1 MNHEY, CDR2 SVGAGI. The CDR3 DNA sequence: TGTGCCAGCAGTTCCACCGGGACAGGGGTCTACGAGCAGTACTTC. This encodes CASSSTGTGVYEQYF.

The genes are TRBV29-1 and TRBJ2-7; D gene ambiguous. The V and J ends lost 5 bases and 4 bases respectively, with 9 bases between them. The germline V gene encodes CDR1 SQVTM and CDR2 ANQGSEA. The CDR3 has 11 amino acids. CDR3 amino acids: CSVQTEYEQYF. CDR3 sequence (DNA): TGCAGCGTTCAAACAGAGTACGAGCAGTACTTC.

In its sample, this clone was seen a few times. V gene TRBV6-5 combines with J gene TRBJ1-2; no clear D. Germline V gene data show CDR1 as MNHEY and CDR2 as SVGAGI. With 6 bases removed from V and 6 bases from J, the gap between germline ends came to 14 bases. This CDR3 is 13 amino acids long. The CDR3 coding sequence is TGTGCCAGCAGGATTGGTCTAGAGGATGGCTACACCTTC. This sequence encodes CASRIGLEDGYTF.

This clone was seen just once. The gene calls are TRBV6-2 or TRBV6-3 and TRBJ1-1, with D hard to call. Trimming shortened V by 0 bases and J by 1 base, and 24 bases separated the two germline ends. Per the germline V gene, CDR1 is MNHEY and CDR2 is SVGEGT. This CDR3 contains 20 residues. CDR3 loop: CASSYSLLLGKASSNTEAFF. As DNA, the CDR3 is TGTGCCAGCAGTTACTCGCTCCTTTTGGGCAAAGCTTCTTCGAACACTGAAGCTTTCTTT.

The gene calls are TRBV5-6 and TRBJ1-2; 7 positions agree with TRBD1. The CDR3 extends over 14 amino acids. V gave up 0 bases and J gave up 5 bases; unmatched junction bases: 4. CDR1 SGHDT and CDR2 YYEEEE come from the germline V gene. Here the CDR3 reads CASSLAGTEYGYTF. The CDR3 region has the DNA TGTGCCAGCAGCTTGGCCGGGACAGAGTATGGCTACACCTTC.

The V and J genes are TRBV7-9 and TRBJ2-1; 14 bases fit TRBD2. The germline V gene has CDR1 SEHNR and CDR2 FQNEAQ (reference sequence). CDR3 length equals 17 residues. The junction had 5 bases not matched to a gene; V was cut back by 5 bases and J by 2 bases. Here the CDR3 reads CASSPRLAGGAYNEQFF. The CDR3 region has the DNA TGTGCCAGCAGCCCGAGACTAGCGGGAGGGGCCTACAATGAGCAGTTCTTC.

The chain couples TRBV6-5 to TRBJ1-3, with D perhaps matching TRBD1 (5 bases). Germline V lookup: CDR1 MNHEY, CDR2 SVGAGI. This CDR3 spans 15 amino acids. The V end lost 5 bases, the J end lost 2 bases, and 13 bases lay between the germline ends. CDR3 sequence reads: CASSPGRGTGNTIYF. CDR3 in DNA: TGTGCCAGCAGTCCCGGGAGGGGAACTGGAAACACCATATATTTT.

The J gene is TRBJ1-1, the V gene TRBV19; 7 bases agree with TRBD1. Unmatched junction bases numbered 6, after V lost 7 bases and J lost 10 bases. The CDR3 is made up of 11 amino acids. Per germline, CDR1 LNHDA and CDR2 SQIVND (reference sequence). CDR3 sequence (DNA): TGTGCCAGTAACACGGCAGGGGGAGCTTTCTTT. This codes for CASNTAGGAFF. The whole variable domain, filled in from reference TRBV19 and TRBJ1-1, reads DGGITQSPKYLFRKEGQNVTLSCEQNLNHDAMYWYRQDPGQGLRLIYYSQIVNDFQKGDIAEGYSVSREKKESFPLTVTSAQKNPTAFYLCASNTAGGAFFGQGTRLTVV.

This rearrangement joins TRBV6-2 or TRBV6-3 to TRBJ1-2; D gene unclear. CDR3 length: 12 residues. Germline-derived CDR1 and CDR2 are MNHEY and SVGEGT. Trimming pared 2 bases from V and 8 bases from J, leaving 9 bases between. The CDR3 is CASSYGGGGYTF. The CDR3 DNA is TGTGCCAGCAGTTACGGAGGAGGAGGCTACACCTTC.

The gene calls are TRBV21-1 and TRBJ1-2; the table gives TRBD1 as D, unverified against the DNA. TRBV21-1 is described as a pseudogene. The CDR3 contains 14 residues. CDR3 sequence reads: CASSKVQGMGGYTF. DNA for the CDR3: TGTGCCAGCAGCAAAGTGCAGGGGATGGGCGGCTACACCTTC.

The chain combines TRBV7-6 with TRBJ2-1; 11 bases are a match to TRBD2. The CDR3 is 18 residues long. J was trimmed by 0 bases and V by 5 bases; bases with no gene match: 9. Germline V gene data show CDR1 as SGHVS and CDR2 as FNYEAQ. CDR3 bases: TGTGCCAGCAGCCTCATGGGACTAGCGGAGAGCTCCTACAATGAGCAGTTCTTC. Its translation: CASSLMGLAESSYNEQFF.